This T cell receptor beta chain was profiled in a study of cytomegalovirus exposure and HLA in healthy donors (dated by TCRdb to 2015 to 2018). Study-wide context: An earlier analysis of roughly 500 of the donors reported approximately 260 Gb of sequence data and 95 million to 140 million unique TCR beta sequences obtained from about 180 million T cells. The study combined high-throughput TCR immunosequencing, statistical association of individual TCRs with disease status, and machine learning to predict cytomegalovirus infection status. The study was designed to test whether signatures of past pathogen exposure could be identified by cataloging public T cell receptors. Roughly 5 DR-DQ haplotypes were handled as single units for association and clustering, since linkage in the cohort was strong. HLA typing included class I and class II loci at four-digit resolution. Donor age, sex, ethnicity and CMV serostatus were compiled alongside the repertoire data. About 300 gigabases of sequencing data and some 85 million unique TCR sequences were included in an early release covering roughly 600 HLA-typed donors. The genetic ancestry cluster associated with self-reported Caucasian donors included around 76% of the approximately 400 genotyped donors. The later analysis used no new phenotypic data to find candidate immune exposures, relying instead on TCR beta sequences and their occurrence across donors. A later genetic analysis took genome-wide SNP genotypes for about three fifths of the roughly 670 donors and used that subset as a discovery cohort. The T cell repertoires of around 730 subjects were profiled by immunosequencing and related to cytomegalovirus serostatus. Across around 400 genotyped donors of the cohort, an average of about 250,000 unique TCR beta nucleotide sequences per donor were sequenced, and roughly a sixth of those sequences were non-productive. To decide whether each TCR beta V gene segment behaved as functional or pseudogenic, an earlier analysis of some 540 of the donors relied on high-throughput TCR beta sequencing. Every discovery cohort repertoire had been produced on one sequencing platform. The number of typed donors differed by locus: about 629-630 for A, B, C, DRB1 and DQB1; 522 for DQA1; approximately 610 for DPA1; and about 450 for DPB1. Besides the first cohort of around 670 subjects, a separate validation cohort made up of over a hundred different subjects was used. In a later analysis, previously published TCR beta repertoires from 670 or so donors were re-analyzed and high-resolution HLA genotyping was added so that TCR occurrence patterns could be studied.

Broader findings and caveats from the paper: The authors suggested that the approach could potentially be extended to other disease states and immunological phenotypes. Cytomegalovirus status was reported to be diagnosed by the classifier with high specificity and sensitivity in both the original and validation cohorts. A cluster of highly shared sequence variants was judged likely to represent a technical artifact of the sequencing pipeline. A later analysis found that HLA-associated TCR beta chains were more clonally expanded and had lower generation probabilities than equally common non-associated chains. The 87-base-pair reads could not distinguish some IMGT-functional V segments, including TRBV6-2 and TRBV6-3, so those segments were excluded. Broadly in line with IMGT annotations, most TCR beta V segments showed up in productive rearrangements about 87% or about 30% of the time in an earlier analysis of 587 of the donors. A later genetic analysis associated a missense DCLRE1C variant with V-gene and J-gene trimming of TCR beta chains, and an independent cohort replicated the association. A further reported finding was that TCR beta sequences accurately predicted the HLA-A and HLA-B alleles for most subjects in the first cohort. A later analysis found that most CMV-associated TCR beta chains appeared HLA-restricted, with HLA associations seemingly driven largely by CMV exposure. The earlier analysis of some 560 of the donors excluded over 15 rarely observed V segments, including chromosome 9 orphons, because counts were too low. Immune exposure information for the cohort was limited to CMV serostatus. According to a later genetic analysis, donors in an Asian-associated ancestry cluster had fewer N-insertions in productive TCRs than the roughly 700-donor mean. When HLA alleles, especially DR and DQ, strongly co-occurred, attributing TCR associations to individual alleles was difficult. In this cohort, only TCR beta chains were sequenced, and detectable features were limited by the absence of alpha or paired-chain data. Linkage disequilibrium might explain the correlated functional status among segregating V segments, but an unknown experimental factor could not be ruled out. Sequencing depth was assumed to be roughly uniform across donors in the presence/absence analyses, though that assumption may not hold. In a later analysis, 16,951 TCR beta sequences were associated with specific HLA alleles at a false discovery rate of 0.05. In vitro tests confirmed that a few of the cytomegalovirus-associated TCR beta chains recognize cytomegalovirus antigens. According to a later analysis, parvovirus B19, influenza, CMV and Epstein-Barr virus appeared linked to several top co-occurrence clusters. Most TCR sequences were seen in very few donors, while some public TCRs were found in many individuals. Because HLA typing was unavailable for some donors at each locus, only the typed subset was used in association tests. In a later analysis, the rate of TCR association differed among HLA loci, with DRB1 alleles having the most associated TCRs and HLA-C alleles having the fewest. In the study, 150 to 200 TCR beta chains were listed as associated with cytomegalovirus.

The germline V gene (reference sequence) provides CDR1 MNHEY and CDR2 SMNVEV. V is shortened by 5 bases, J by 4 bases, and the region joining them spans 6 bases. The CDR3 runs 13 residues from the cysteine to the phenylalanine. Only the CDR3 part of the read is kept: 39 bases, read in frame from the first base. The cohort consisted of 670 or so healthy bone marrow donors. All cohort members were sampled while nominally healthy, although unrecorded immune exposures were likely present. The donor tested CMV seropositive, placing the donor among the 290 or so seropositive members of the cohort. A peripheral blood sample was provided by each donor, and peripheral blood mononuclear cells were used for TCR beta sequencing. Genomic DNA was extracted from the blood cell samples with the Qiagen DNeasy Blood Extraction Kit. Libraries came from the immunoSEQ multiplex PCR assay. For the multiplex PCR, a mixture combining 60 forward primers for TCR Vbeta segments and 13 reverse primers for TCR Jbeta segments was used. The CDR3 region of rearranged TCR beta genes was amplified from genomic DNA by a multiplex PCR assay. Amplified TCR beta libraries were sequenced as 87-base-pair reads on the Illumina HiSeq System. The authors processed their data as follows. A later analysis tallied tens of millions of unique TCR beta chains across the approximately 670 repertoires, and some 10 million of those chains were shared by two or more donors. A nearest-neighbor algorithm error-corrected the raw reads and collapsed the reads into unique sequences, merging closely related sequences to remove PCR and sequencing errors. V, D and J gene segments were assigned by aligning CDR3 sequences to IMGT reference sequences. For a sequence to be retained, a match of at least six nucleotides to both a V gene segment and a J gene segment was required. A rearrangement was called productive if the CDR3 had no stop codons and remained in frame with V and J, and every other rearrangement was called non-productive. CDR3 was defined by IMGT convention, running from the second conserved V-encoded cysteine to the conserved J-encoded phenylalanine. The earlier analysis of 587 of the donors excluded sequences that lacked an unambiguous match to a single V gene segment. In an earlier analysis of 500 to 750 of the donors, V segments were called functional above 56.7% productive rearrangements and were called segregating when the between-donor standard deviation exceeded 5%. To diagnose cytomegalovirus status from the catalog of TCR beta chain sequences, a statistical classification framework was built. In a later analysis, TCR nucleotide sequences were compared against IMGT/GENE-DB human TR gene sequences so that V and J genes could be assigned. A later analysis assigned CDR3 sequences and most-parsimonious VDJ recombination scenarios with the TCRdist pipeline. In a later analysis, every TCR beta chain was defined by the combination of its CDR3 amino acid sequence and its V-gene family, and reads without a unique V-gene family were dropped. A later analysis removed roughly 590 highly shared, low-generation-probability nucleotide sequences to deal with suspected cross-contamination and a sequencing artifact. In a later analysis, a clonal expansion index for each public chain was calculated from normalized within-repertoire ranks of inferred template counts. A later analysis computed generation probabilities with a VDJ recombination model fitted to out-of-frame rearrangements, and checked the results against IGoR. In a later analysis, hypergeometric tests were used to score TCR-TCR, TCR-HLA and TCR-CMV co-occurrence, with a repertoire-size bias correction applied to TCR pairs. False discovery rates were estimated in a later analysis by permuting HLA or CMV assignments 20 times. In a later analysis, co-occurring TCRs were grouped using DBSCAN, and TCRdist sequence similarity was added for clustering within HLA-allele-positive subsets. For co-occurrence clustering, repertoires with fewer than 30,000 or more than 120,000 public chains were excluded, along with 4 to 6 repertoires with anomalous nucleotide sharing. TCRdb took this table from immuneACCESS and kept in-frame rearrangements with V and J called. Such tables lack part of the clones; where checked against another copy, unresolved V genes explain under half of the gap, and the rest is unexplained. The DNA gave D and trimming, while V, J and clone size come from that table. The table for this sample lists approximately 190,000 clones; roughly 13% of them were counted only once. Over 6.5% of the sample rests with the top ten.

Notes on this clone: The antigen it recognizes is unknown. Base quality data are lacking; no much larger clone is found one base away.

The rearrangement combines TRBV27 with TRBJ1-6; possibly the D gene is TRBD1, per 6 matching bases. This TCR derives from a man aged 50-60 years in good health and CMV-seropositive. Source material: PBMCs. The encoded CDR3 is CASSQGYNSPLHF. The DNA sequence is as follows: TGTGCCAGCAGTCAGGGGTATAATTCACCCCTCCACTTT.